Sequencing of this TCR beta chain was carried out in a study of neoadjuvant anti-PD-1 for oral cavity cancer. On the study more broadly: Patients without progression received a fourth nivolumab dose around day 43, then surgical resection on days 50-56.

Assay: immunoSEQ multiplex PCR; the TCRdb copy retains only in-frame clones and omits some. The repertoire holds about 14,000 clones, roughly 70% seen once, with less than 3.5% in the top ten. Of note for this clone: Its antigen is currently unknown.

These oral cavity squamous cell carcinomas were HPV-negative and locally advanced. V gave up 5 bases and J gave up 6 bases, with 14 bases separating them. Germline V gene sequence: CDR1 SEHNR, CDR2 FQNEAQ (reference sequence). This CDR3 is 14 amino acids long. General study points: Only a few patients per response group were TCR-analyzed; validation needed. After neoadjuvant nivolumab, PBMC T cell clonality was significantly higher in non-responders than responders.

The source is a person between 35 and 79 years old with oral cavity squamous cell carcinoma. This chain uses TRBV7-9 with TRBJ1-5, with a tentative D call TRBD1 (5 bases). Source: PBMCs, taken before nivolumab (anti-PD-1) treatment. CDR3 in DNA: TGTGCCAGCAGCCCGCCAGGGATGGGTCAGCCCCAGCATTTT. As protein: CASSPPGMGQPQHF.